The sequence of this T cell receptor beta chain was determined in a study of cytomegalovirus exposure and HLA in healthy donors. Note on this clone: The antigen remains unidentified.

The CDR3 is made up of 13 amino acids. V was pared by 4 bases and J by 5 bases, with 11 bases between. The V gene's germline CDR1 is KGHSH and CDR2 LQKENI. Study results and limitations: Immune exposure information available was restricted to CMV serostatus. Prior analysis indicated that the majority of TCR beta V segments exhibited productivity approximately 90% or approximately 30% of the time. Later work associated roughly 17,000 TCR beta sequences with HLA alleles at 0.05 false discovery rate.

13 Jbeta primers and 60 Vbeta primers were used for the PCR. Assay used: immunoSEQ multiplex PCR; TCRdb lists only in-frame clones, some missing. This table has approximately 110,000 clones, around 70% appearing once. The chain carries TRBV18 and TRBJ1-1; maybe TRBD1 (6 bases). Sequencing was performed on PBMCs. The TCR originated in a woman aged 40 to 55 in good health and CMV-seropositive. The CDR3 protein is CASSLTGTTEAFF. CDR3 in DNA: TGTGCCAGCTCACTAACAGGGACGACTGAAGCTTTCTTT.